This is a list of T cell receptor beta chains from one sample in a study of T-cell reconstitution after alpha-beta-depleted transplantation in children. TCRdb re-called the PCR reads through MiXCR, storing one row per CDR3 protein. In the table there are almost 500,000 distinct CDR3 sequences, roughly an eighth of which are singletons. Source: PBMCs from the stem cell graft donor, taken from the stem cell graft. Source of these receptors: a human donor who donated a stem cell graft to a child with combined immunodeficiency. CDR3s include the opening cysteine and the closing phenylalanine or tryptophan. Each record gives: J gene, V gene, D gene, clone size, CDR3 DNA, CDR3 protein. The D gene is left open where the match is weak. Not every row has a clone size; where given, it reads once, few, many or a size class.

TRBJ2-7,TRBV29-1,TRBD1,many,TGCAGCGCAAGCGGACAGGGCCCTTCCTACGAGCAGTACTTC,CSASGQGPSYEQYF
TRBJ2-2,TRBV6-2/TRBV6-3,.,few,TGTGCCAGCAGTTACTCCGGACCTATCTCCACCGGGGAGCTGTTTTTT,CASSYSGPISTGELFF
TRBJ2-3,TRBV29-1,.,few,TGCAGCGTTGTTCTGAGAGATACGCAGTATTTT,CSVVLRDTQYF
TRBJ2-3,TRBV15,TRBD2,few,TGTGCCACCAGCAGAGGTGTGGGACTAGCGAACACAGATACGCAGTATTTT,CATSRGVGLANTDTQYF
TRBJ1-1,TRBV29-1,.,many,TGCAGCGCAAGACAGGCGGCGAACACTGAAGCTTTCTTT,CSARQAANTEAFF
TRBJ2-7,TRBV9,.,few,TGTGCCAGCAGCGCGCAGGGGGGACACGGCGAGCAGTACTTC,CASSAQGGHGEQYF
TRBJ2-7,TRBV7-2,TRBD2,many,TGTGCCAGCAGCTCACTACTAGCGGGAGGCGAGCAGTACTTC,CASSSLLAGGEQYF
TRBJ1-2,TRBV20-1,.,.,TGCAGTGCTAGAGAGGGGGACTATGGCTACACCTTC,CSAREGDYGYTF
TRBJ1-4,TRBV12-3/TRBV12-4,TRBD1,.,TGTGGCAGCAGTTTAGCCCTGGACAGGAAGCTTGAAAAACTGTTTTTT,CGSSLALDRKLEKLFF
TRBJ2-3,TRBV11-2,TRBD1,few,TGTGCCAGCAGCTTAGTAACAGGGGGCGAGGCAGATACGCAGTATTTT,CASSLVTGGEADTQYF
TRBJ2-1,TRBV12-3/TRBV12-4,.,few,TGTGCCAGCAGCGTCCGGGACCCGGACCATGAGCAGTTCTTC,CASSVRDPDHEQFF
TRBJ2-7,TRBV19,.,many,TGTGCCAGTAGCCCAGAGGGGAGCTCCTACGAGCAGTACTTC,CASSPEGSSYEQYF
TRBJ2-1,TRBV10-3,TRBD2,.,TGTGCCATCAGTGTTGGGACTAAATACAATGAGCAGTTCTTC,CAISVGTKYNEQFF
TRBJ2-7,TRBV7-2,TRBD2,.,TGTGCCAGCAGCTCGACGTGGACTAGCGGTGACGAGCAGTACTTC,CASSSTWTSGDEQYF
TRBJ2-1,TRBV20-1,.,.,TGCAGTGCTAGAGGGGGGTACACAGGGTTAAATTACAATGAGCAGTTCTTC,CSARGGYTGLNYNEQFF
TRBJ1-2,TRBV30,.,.,TGTGCCTGGAGTCCAAACACCTATGGCTACACCTTC,CAWSPNTYGYTF
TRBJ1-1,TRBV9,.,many,TGTGCCAGCACCTCAAGGTTGGGTGAAGCTTTCTTT,CASTSRLGEAFF
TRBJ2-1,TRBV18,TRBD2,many,TGTGCCAGCTCACAGGGACTAGCGGGAGCCTACTCCTACAATGAGCAGTTCTTC,CASSQGLAGAYSYNEQFF
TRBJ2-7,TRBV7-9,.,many,TGTGCCAGCAGCTTAGTGGGACCGTCCTACGAGCAGTACTTC,CASSLVGPSYEQYF
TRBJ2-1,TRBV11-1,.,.,TGTGCCAGCAGCTCGGGACTTGAGCAGTTCTTC,CASSSGLEQFF